This T cell receptor beta chain derives from a study of T-cell memory formation after mild COVID-19. Broader study findings: What remained unconfirmed was the SARS-CoV-2 specificity of second-wave clones peaking on day 37.

TCRdb analysed the 5' RACE reads with MiXCR anew, one entry per CDR3 protein. The sample consists of 170,000 or so distinct CDR3 sequences, about a fifth of them appearing once. On this clonotype: Its antigen is unknown.

This CDR3 region has 17 residues. The junction had 7 bases not matched to a gene; V was cut back by 0 bases and J by 5 bases. CDR1 and CDR2 from the germline V gene are SGDLS and YYNGEE. Material for sequencing was PBMCs or a T cell subset sorted from them (not recorded which). V is TRBV9 and J is TRBJ2-1, with TRBD2 matching 11 bases. The TCR comes from an adult woman who had mild COVID-19 (a few samples of this study predate the infection). Cell type and time point are not known. The CDR3, as DNA: TGTGCCAGCAGCGTAGCATGGGCACTAGCGGGGGACAATGAGCAGTTCTTC. Translating gives CASSVAWALAGDNEQFF.